This T cell receptor beta chain was captured by sequencing in a study of CD8+ T cells in alopecia areata listed by TCRdb under 2018. With respect to the entire study: Treated patients were enrolled in an open-label pilot trial of oral tofacitinib at 5 to 10 mg twice daily for moderate-to-severe alopecia areata. RNA was obtained with the PAXgene miRNA kit for fixed scalp, the miRNeasy kit for PBMCs, and the RNeasy kit for mouse skin. Biopsies were taken from tofacitinib-treated patients at baseline and at 4 and 24 weeks of treatment, and a later scalp biopsy was taken in several of the tofacitinib-treated patients. The study used high-throughput TCRbeta sequencing to examine T cell clonal expansion in alopecia areata, in both the C3H/HeJ mouse model and human patients. Scalp clonality was compared across normal scalp (n=4), patchy alopecia areata scalp (n=8), and alopecia totalis/universalis scalp (n=8). On the human side, TCRbeta sequencing was run on scalp tissue and on sorted CD4+ and CD8+ peripheral blood T cells from healthy controls and from alopecia areata patients with either patchy or totalis/universalis disease. Patients stayed on tofacitinib for 6 to 18 months and then had 6 months of follow-up off drug so that delayed response and recurrence could be assessed. immunoSEQ multiplex PCR using 35 Vbeta forward primers and 13 Jbeta reverse primers was used to amplify TCRbeta CDR3 regions. The research as a whole found: TCR sequences shared between patients were less clear than in mice, possibly partly because of HLA diversity in the patient population. Resident alphabeta T cells in normal human skin are also sequenced, complicating scalp TCR repertoire analysis, unlike mouse skin dominated by gammadelta T cells. Compared with normal scalp, lesional scalp, particularly in alopecia totalis/universalis, had higher clonality and more expanded CD8+ clones, which suggests antigenic drive.

The library was produced with the immunoSEQ multiplex PCR assay. RNA was extracted from all samples and reverse transcribed into cDNA as template for TCR sequencing. SuperScript III was used for first-strand cDNA synthesis, primed with a 2:1 mix of oligo-dT and random hexamers. A synthetic immune receptor repertoire was used to assess amplification bias, and residual bias was removed computationally. From the authors' description of their analysis: After raw reads were preprocessed to remove errors, the CDR3 was defined following IMGT conventions as running from the conserved cysteine to phenylalanine. Clonality was calculated as 1 minus Shannon entropy normalized by log2 of the number of productive unique TCRs. Scalp TCRbeta sequences were cross-referenced with sorted blood CD4 and CD8 repertoires so that the CD4 or CD8 identity of scalp clones could be inferred. This immuneACCESS table, as held by TCRdb, lists in-frame sequences with V and J called but not all clones. Of the missing ones, under half trace to an unresolved V gene in checked studies; the others have no known cause. V, J and clone size derive from that table, while D and trimming were established from the DNA sequence. The table for this sample lists about 91,000 clones; roughly 42% of them were counted only once. Under 0.9% of the sample goes to the ten largest clones.

Lesional scalp punch biopsies and peripheral blood were obtained from alopecia areata patients. PBMCs were isolated by density centrifugation and stained for CD3, CD4 and CD8, after which CD4+ and CD8+ T cells were sorted on a FACSAria. CDR1 SGHTA and CDR2 FQGNSA are derived from the germline V gene. V is pared back by 5 bases and J by 4 bases, with 14 bases lying between the germline termini. The CDR3 measures 14 amino acids from cysteine to phenylalanine. Only the CDR3 DNA is retained, 42 bases long and in frame from the first base. About this clone: Its cognate antigen has yet to be identified. No much larger clonotype is one base removed from it; base qualities were not supplied.

The sequencing sample was made of CD4+ T cells sorted from blood. This receptor chain uses TRBV7-2 and TRBJ1-2, with a tentative D gene TRBD1 over 5 matching bases. This TCR derives from a human donor with alopecia areata. The DNA reads TGTGCCAGCAGCACCTACGCTGGGGGCTATGGCTACACCTTC. This encodes CASSTYAGGYGYTF.